This TCR beta chain comes out of a study of PD-1 blockade in classical Hodgkin lymphoma. Assay used: immunoSEQ multiplex PCR; TCRdb lists only in-frame clones, some missing. The sample yields about 2,700 clones, about 72% seen once. Exposure to brentuximab vedotin varied, and each patient had relapsed following autologous stem cell transplantation. The study isolated CD8+ T cells from thawed PBMCs by magnetic negative selection. The junction had 8 bases not matched to a gene; V was cut back by 4 bases and J by 4 bases. The CDR3 sequence is 15 residues long. Germline lookup yields CDR1 SGDLS and CDR2 YYNGEE.

This TCR derives from a human donor with classical Hodgkin lymphoma. The input for sequencing was CD8+ T cells from blood, taken at baseline. V is TRBV9 and J is TRBJ2-5; 9 positions agree with TRBD1. The CDR3 is CASSPLQGARETQYF. CDR3 DNA: TGTGCCAGCAGCCCTTTACAGGGGGCTCGAGAGACCCAGTACTTC.